This T cell receptor beta chain was documented in a study of CD8 T cells in ankylosing spondylitis. In this sample, this clonotype turned up many times. MiXCR was run by TCRdb on the 5' RACE reads, yielding one entry per CDR3 protein. The table records roughly 190,000 distinct CDR3 sequences, roughly 13% of them present only once. Sequencing was carried out using blood, either unsorted or a sorted T cell fraction (not recorded which). This receptor was identified in a male donor with ankylosing spondylitis or in good health (not recorded which).

CDR3 loop: CASSLEPARRVTEAFF. In nucleotides, the CDR3 is TGTGCCAGCAGTTTAGAACCGGCCCGAAGAGTCACTGAAGCTTTCTTT. The chain uses TRBV27 and TRBJ1-1, with D unresolved. This CDR3 is built from 16 residues. The germline CDR1 and CDR2 sequences are MNHEY and SMNVEV (reference sequence). The V gene lost 2 bases and the J gene lost 4 bases, with 17 bases spanning the gap.